One sample yielded the 29 T cell receptor beta chains listed below, sequenced in a study of blood T cell repertoires in COVID-19. The table came from immunoSEQ multiplex PCR; TCRdb's copy has only in-frame clones and leaves some out. Among a few hundred thousand clones listed, around 83% were seen once. The source material was peripheral blood. These receptors all come from a man older than 75 with acute or convalescent COVID-19.

V usage is TRBV9 and J usage is TRBJ2-7, with D possibly matching TRBD2 (6 bases). V lost 2 bases and J lost 4, with 13 bases in between. Germline V gives CDR1 SGDLS, CDR2 YYNGEE. This CDR3 spans 14 amino acids. CDR3 in amino acids: CASSVLSGSYEQYF. CDR3 nucleotide sequence: TGTGCCAGCAGCGTTTTATCCGGGAGTTACGAGCAGTACTTC.

The rearrangement links TRBV9 to TRBJ2-1; D is possibly TRBD1 (5 bases). V was clipped by 0 bases and J by 4 bases, with 11 bases between them. Looked up from germline, CDR1 is SGDLS and CDR2 is YYNGEE. The CDR3 sequence is 15 residues long. This chain's CDR3 is CASSVGWGPYNEQFF. The CDR3 DNA reads as TGTGCCAGCAGCGTAGGATGGGGCCCATACAATGAGCAGTTCTTC. The variable domain in full, with the rest retrieved from reference TRBV9 and TRBJ2-1, is DSGVTQTPKHLITATGQRVTLRCSPRSGDLSVYWYQQSLDQGLQFLIQYYNGEERAKGNILERFSAQQFPDLHSELNLSSLELGDSALYFCASSVGWGPYNEQFFGPGTRLTVL.

The chain carries TRBV21-1 and TRBJ2-7; the table gives TRBD1 as D, unverified against the DNA. TRBV21-1 is annotated as a pseudogene. The CDR3 sequence is 18 residues long. CDR3 amino acids: CASSKEDGRDRRYYEQYF. As DNA, the CDR3 is TGTGCCAGCAGCAAAGAAGATGGGCGGGACAGGCGGTACTACGAGCAGTACTTC.

The chain couples TRBV24-1 to TRBJ2-1, with TRBD1 matching 8 bases. The V and J ends lost 10 bases and 5 bases, in that order; junction bases with no gene match: 6. The CDR3 is 13 residues long. Germline V gene lookup returns CDR1 KGHDR and CDR2 SFDVKD. The CDR3: CATRTGPNNEQFF. Written as DNA, the CDR3 is TGTGCCACACGGACAGGGCCAAACAATGAGCAGTTCTTC.

V gene TRBV12-1 combines with J gene TRBJ2-5; TRBD2, the table's D call, was not compared with the DNA. TRBV12-1 has pseudogene status. The CDR3 has 17 amino acids. Written as DNA, the CDR3 is TGTGCCAGCAGCTGGGGACTGCGAGGACTTTTCGTGGAGACCCAGTACTTC. The encoded protein is CASSWGLRGLFVETQYF.

This chain links TRBV5-6 with TRBJ2-7, with D perhaps TRBD1 (5 bases). With 0 bases removed from V and 0 bases from J, the gap between germline ends came to 7 bases. In germline, CDR1 is SGHDT, CDR2 YYEEEE. This CDR3 has 14 amino acids. This chain's CDR3 is CASSLAGRSYEQYF. CDR3 nucleotides: TGTGCCAGCAGCTTGGCAGGGCGCTCCTACGAGCAGTACTTC.

The genes are TRBV5-1 and TRBJ1-6; D call uncertain. The V and J ends lost 7 bases and 7 bases respectively, with 12 bases between them. CDR1 and CDR2 (germline): SGHRS, YFSETQ. This CDR3 spans 13 amino acids. CDR3 loop: CASSDIMNSPLHF. CDR3 bases: TGCGCCAGCTCCGACATTATGAATTCACCCCTCCACTTT. Combining the CDR3 with reference TRBV5-1 and TRBJ1-6 gives the whole variable domain KAGVTQTPRYLIKTRGQQVTLSCSPISGHRSVSWYQQTPGQGLQFLFEYFSETQRNKGNFPGRFSGRQFSNSRSEMNVSTLELGDSALYLCASSDIMNSPLHFGNGTRLTVT.

Regarding this clone: One end of the junction is discordant with germline, which a read error may explain. The genes are TRBV3-1 (or the pseudogene TRBV3-2) and TRBJ1-2, with 7 positions matching TRBD1. The CDR3 has 18 amino acids. Germline CDR1 LGHDT, CDR2 YNNKEL (reference sequence). The CDR3 nucleotides read TGTGCCCGCAGCCACGGGGGGGGGACAGCTTTTTCTAACTATGGCTACACCTTC. Its protein product is CARSHGGGTAFSNYGYTF.

The chain has TRBV15 and TRBJ1-1, with D possibly matching TRBD1 (6 bases). CDR1 and CDR2 (germline): LNHNV, YYDKDF (reference sequence). Trimming stripped 5 bases from V and 0 bases from J, with 13 bases between. This CDR3 spans 15 amino acids. Here the CDR3 reads CATSGDRLMNTEAFF. DNA of the CDR3: TGTGCCACCAGCGGTGACAGGCTGATGAACACTGAAGCTTTCTTT. Together with reference TRBV15 and TRBJ1-1, the CDR3 gives the full variable domain: DAMVIQNPRYQVTQFGKPVTLSCSQTLNHNVMYWYQQKSSQAPKLLFHYYDKDFNNEADTPDNFQSRRPNTSFCFLDIRSPGLGDTAMYLCATSGDRLMNTEAFFGQGTRLTVV.

As DNA, the CDR3 is TGTGCCAGCAGCTTAGGAAGTAAAGGGGTCGGCTCCTACGAGCAGTACTTC. Its translation: CASSLGSKGVGSYEQYF. The genes are TRBV11-2 and TRBJ2-7; possibly TRBD1 for D (5 bases). Germline V gene sequence: CDR1 SGHAT, CDR2 FQNNGV. Trimming left V 1 base short and J 0 bases short, with 16 bases between. The CDR3 spans 17 residues.

The chain employs TRBV18 and TRBJ1-2; 7 nucleotides agree with TRBD1. The V and J ends lost 3 bases and 8 bases, in that order; junction bases with no gene match: 9. The germline CDR1 and CDR2 sequences are KGHSH and LQKENI. CDR3 length: 14 amino acids. CDR3 loop: CASSPEATGWGYTF. CDR3 coding DNA: TGTGCCAGCTCACCGGAGGCGACAGGGTGGGGCTACACCTTC.

J is TRBJ1-6 and V is TRBV7-2; D is unclear. This CDR3 region has 13 residues. Germline V gives CDR1 SGHTA, CDR2 FQGNSA. V dropped 6 bases and J dropped 12 bases, with 15 bases sitting between them. CDR3 sequence reads: CASRVDFAEPLHF. CDR3 DNA: TGTGCCAGCAGGGTCGACTTCGCTGAACCCCTCCACTTT.

The chain has TRBV24-1 and TRBJ2-1; TRBD2 matches at 8 bases. Germline V gene sequence: CDR1 KGHDR, CDR2 SFDVKD. The CDR3 has 12 residues. The J segment lost 7 bases and the V segment lost 9 bases, leaving 4 bases of the junction unmatched. The CDR3 DNA is TGTGCCACCGGGACTAGACTTAATGAGCAGTTCTTC. This codes for CATGTRLNEQFF.

The rearrangement links TRBV7-2 to TRBJ2-7, with 9 bases lining up with TRBD2. J lost 4 bases, V lost 1 base, and 8 bases had no gene match. The length of the CDR3 is 16 residues. Germline assignment: CDR1 SGHTA and CDR2 FQGNSA. The CDR3 loop is CASSLEVAGGGYEQYF. The CDR3 region has the DNA TGTGCCAGCAGCTTAGAAGTTGCGGGAGGGGGTTACGAGCAGTACTTC.

This sequence joins TRBV6-5 and TRBJ2-7, with 9 bases fitting TRBD1. Losses at the gene ends were 0 bases for V and 5 bases for J; bases not matched to a gene: 8. This CDR3 is built from 16 residues. Germline V lookup: CDR1 MNHEY, CDR2 SVGAGI. The CDR3 reads CASSYSGTGPPHEQYF. For the CDR3, the DNA is TGTGCCAGCAGTTACTCCGGGACAGGGCCTCCCCACGAGCAGTACTTC.

The rearrangement uses TRBV7-3 and TRBJ2-1; tentatively, D is TRBD1 (6 bases). Deletions cut 2 bases from V and 7 bases from J, with 12 bases between. The CDR3 spans 14 residues. The germline gives CDR1 SGHTA, CDR2 FQGTGA. This CDR3 reads CASSLGDTGNEQFF. CDR3 sequence (DNA): TGTGCCAGCAGCTTAGGGGACACAGGGAATGAGCAGTTCTTC.

This rearrangement joins TRBV28 to TRBJ1-5; 10 nucleotides line up with TRBD1. CDR1 MDHEN and CDR2 SYDVKM come from the germline V gene. This CDR3 has 17 amino acids. V lost 4 bases and J lost 2; bases outside the gene matches: 8. The chain's CDR3 is CASSSPGTGAGNQPQHF. Here the CDR3 DNA reads TGTGCCAGCAGTTCCCCCGGGACAGGGGCGGGCAATCAGCCCCAGCATTTT.

The chain uses TRBV5-8 and TRBJ2-1, with a possible D match to TRBD1 (5 bases). This CDR3 has 15 amino acids. CDR1 and CDR2 from the germline V gene are SGHTS and YDEGEE. Trimming pared 2 bases from V and 1 base from J, leaving 10 bases between. The DNA of the CDR3 is TGTGCCAGCAGCTTATGGACAAGGTCCTACAATGAGCAGTTCTTC. This sequence encodes CASSLWTRSYNEQFF.

The V call is TRBV11-2, the J call TRBJ2-7; tentatively, D is TRBD2 (5 bases). The CDR3 extends over 14 amino acids. Per the germline V gene, CDR1 is SGHAT and CDR2 is FQNNGV. V dropped 1 base and J dropped 1 base, with 8 bases sitting between them. The CDR3 region is CASSLGRASYEQYF. The CDR3 DNA reads TGTGCCAGCAGCTTAGGGCGGGCGTCCTACGAGCAGTACTTC.

The CDR3 sequence is CASSLFRDSPTDTQYF. The CDR3 DNA reads as TGTGCCAGCAGCTTATTCCGGGACAGCCCCACAGATACGCAGTATTTT. J is TRBJ2-3 and V is TRBV11-2; TRBD1 aligns across 7 bases. Trimming removed 2 bases from V and 2 bases from J; junction bases left unmatched: 7. The CDR3 is 16 amino acids. Germline CDR1 and CDR2: SGHAT and FQNNGV.

The rearrangement joins TRBV1 to TRBJ2-3; the table's D gene call, TRBD1, was not cross checked with the DNA. TRBV1 is classified as a pseudogene. The CDR3 has 17 amino acids. The CDR3 nucleotides read TGCACCAGCAGCCAAGATGGGGACAGGGGGGGCACAGATACGCAGTATTTT. It codes for CTSSQDGDRGGTDTQYF.

The chain has TRBV12-3 or TRBV12-4 and TRBJ2-5; D may be TRBD1 (6 bases). This CDR3 spans 13 amino acids. V lost 4 bases, J lost 1 base, and 7 bases lay in between. CDR3 sequence reads: CASSWTAQETQYF. Written as DNA, the CDR3 is TGTGCCAGCAGTTGGACAGCCCAAGAGACCCAGTACTTC.

The genes are TRBV18 and TRBJ2-3; 7 bases align to TRBD1. The J segment lost 3 bases and the V segment lost 1 base, leaving 4 bases of the junction unmatched. The CDR3 loop spans 15 amino acids. The germline CDR1 and CDR2 sequences are KGHSH and LQKENI. The CDR3 DNA follows: TGTGCCAGCTCACCACAGGGGGCCCAGACAGATACGCAGTATTTT. Its protein is CASSPQGAQTDTQYF.

CDR3 nucleotides: TGTGCCAGCATCCGACGGGGCGGGACAGGGGGCGACTCTGGTGGCTACACCTTC. This encodes CASIRRGGTGGDSGGYTF. The chain employs TRBV21-1 and TRBJ1-2; the tabulated D call, TRBD1, remains unverified against the DNA. TRBV21-1 is listed as a pseudogene. The CDR3 spans 18 residues.

V and J are TRBV21-1 and TRBJ2-2; the table's D call of TRBD1 was not tested on the DNA. TRBV21-1 is labeled a pseudogene. The CDR3 length is 18 residues. The CDR3 nucleotides read TGTGCCAGCAGCATCCTCTCCCGGGACAGGGCCTTCACCGGGGAGCTGTTTTTT. Translated: CASSILSRDRAFTGELFF.

This clone was observed a handful of times. The V gene is TRBV7-9, the J gene TRBJ2-7; 8 positions agree with TRBD2. The V gene end was trimmed by 7 bases and the J gene end by 6 bases; junction bases not matched to a gene: 11. This CDR3 comprises 14 residues. Per germline, CDR1 SEHNR and CDR2 FQNEAQ (reference sequence). DNA of the CDR3: TGTGCCAGCACGAATCCGGGAGGGCCGGGCGAGCAGTACTTC. This sequence encodes CASTNPGGPGEQYF.

The rearrangement uses TRBV7-2 and TRBJ2-7; the D is unclear. In germline, CDR1 is SGHTA, CDR2 FQGNSA. With 1 base removed from V and 2 bases from J, the gap between germline ends came to 6 bases. The CDR3 has 13 amino acids. CDR3 in amino acids: CASSLVGPYEQYF. CDR3 bases: TGTGCCAGCAGCTTAGTTGGCCCCTACGAGCAGTACTTC.

The rearrangement links TRBV19 to TRBJ2-7; perhaps TRBD1 as D (6 bases). This CDR3 has 15 residues. Trimming shortened V by 0 bases and J by 7 bases, and 16 bases separated the two germline ends. Germline CDR1 and CDR2: LNHDA and SQIVND (reference sequence). CDR3 in amino acids: CASSIDSPGVGEQYF. The CDR3 DNA reads TGTGCCAGTAGTATAGATTCGCCAGGGGTCGGAGAGCAGTACTTC.

V gene TRBV7-9 combines with J gene TRBJ2-1; maybe TRBD2 (6 bases). V dropped 7 bases and J dropped 0 bases, with 10 bases sitting between them. The germline V gene encodes CDR1 SEHNR and CDR2 FQNEAQ (reference sequence). The CDR3 covers 14 residues. Here the CDR3 DNA reads TGTGCCAGCAATAGCGGCAGCTCCTACAATGAGCAGTTCTTC. It translates to CASNSGSSYNEQFF.